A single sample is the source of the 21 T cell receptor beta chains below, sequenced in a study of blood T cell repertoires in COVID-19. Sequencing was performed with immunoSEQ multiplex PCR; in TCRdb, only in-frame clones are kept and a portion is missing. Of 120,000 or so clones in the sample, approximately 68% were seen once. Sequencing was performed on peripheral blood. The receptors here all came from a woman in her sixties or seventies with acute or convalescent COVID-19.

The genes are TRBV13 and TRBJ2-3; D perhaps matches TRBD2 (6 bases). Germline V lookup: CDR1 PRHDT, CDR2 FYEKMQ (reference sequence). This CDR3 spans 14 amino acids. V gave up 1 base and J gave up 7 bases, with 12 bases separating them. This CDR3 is CASSLAGVPHTQYF. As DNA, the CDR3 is TGTGCCAGCAGCTTAGCGGGAGTCCCGCATACGCAGTATTTT. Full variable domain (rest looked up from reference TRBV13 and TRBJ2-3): AAGVIQSPRHLIKEKRETATLKCYPIPRHDTVYWYQQGPGQDPQFLISFYEKMQSDKGSIPDRFSAQQFSDYHSELNMSSLELGDSALYFCASSLAGVPHTQYFGPGTRLTVL.

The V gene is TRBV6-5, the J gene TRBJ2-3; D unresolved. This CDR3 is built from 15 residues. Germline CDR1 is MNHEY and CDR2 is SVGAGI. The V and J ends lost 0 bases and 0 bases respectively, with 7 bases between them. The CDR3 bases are TGTGCCAGCAGTTACTCTCCGCGGAGCACAGATACGCAGTATTTT. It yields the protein CASSYSPRSTDTQYF.

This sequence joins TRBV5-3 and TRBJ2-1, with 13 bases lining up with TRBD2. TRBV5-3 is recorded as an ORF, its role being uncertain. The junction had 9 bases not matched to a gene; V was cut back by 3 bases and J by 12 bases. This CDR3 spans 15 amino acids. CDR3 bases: TGTGCCAGAAGCTGTGCCGGGACTAGCGGGATAGGGCAGTTCTTC. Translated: CARSCAGTSGIGQFF.

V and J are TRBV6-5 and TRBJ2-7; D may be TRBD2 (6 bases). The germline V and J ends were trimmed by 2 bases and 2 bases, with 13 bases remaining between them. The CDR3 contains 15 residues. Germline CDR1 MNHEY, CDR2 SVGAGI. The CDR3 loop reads CASSYGEVRTYEQYF. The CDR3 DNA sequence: TGTGCCAGCAGTTACGGGGAGGTTAGGACCTACGAGCAGTACTTC.

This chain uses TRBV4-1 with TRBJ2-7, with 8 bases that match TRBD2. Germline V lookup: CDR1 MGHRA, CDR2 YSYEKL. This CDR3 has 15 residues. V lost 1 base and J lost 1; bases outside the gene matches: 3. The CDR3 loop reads CASSQGERGSYEQYF. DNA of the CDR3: TGCGCCAGCAGCCAAGGGGAGCGGGGGTCCTACGAGCAGTACTTC.

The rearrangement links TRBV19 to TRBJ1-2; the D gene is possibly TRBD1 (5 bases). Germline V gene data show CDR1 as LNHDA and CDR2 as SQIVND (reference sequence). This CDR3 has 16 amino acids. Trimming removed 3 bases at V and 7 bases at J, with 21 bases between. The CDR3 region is CASSIDTGTRRGGYTF. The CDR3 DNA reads TGTGCCAGTAGTATCGATACCGGGACGAGGAGGGGTGGCTACACCTTC.

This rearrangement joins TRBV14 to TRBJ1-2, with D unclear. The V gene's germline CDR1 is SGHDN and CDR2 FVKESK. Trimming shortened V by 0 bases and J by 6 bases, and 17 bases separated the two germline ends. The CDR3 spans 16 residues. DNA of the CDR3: TGTGCCAGCAGCCAAGAAGCCCGCACTTCACCCAATGGCTACACCTTC. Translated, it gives CASSQEARTSPNGYTF.

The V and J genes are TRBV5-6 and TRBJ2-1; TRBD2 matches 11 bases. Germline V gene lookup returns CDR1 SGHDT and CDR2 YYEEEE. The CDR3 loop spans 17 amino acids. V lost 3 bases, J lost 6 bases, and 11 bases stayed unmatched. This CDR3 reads CASSSYQTSGSFNEQFF. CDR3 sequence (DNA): TGTGCCAGCAGCTCCTACCAAACTAGCGGGAGTTTCAATGAGCAGTTCTTC. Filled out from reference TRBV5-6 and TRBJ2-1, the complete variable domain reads DAGVTQSPTHLIKTRGQQVTLRCSPKSGHDTVSWYQQALGQGPQFIFQYYEEEERQRGNFPDRFSGHQFPNYSSELNVNALLLGDSALYLCASSSYQTSGSFNEQFFGPGTRLTVL.

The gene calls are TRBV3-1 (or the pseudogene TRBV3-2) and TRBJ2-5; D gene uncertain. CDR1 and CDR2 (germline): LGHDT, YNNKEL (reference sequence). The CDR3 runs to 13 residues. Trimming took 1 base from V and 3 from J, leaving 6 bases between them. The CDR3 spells CASSQVSKETQYF. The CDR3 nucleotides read TGTGCCAGCAGCCAAGTGTCCAAAGAGACCCAGTACTTC.

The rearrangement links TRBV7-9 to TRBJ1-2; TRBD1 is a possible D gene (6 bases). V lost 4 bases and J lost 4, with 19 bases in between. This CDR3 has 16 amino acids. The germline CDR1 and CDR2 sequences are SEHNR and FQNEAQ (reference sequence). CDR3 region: CASSSQGGPLVYGYTF. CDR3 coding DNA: TGTGCCAGCAGCTCACAGGGAGGGCCCCTCGTCTATGGCTACACCTTC.

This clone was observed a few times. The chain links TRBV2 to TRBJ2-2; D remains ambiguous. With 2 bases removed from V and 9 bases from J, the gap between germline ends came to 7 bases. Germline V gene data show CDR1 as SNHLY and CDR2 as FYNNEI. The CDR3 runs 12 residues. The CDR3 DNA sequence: TGTGCCAGCAGTGAATCCAGGAGGGAGCTGTTTTTT. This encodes CASSESRRELFF.

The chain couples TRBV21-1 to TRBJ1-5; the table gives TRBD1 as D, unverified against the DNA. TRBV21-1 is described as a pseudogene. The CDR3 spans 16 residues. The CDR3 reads CASSNLDRGLNQPQHF. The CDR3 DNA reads TGTGCCAGCAGCAACCTAGACAGGGGGCTCAATCAGCCCCAGCATTTT.

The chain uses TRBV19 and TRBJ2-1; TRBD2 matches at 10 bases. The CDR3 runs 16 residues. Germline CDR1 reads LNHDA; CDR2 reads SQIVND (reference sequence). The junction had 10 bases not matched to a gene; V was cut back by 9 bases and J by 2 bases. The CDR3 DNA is TGTGCCAGCCTCCCCTCCACTAGCGGGGCCTACAATGAGCAGTTCTTC. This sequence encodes CASLPSTSGAYNEQFF.

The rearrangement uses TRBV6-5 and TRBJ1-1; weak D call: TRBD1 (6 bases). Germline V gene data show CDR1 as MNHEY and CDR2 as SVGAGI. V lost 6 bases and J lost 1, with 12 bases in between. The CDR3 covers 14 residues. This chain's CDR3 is CASRVGQRNTEAFF. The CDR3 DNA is TGTGCCAGCAGAGTGGGACAAAGGAACACTGAAGCTTTCTTT.

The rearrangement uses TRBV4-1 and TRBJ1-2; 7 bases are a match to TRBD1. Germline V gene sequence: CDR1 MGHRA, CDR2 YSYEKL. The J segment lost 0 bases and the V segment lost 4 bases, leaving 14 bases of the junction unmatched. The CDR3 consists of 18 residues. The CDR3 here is CASSRQIASDRANYGYTF. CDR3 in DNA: TGCGCCAGCAGCCGGCAAATTGCGTCCGACAGGGCTAACTATGGCTACACCTTC.

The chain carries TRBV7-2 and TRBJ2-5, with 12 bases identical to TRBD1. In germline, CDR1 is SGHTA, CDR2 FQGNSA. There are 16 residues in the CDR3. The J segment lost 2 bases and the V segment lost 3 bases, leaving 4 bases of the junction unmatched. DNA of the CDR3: TGTGCCAGCAGCTTGGGGGACAGGGGGCGGCAAGAGACCCAGTACTTC. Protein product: CASSLGDRGRQETQYF.

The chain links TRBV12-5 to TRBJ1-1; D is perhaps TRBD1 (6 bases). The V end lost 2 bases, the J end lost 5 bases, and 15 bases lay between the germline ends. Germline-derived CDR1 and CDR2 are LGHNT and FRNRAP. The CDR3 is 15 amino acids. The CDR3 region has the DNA TGTGCTAGTGGTTTGCAAGGCGGGGGGCGTACTGAAGCTTTCTTT. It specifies CASGLQGGGRTEAFF. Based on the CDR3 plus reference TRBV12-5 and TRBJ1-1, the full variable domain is DARVTQTPRHKVTEMGQEVTMRCQPILGHNTVFWYRQTMMQGLELLAYFRNRAPLDDSGMPKDRFSAEMPDATLATLKIQPSEPRDSAVYFCASGLQGGGRTEAFFGQGTRLTVV.

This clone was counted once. The CDR3 coding sequence is TGTGCCAGCAGTCCACCGGGACAGGGTAACCAGCCCCAGCATTTT. It yields the protein CASSPPGQGNQPQHF. The rearrangement uses TRBV6-5 and TRBJ1-5; 9 nucleotides line up with TRBD1. V lost 5 bases and J lost 7; bases outside the gene matches: 9. The length of the CDR3 is 15 residues. The germline CDR1 and CDR2 sequences are MNHEY and SVGAGI.

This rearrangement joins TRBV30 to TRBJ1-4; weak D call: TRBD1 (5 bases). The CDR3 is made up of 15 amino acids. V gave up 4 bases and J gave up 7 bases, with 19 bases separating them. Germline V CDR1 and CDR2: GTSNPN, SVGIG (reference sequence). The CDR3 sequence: CAWTGRQPMGEKLFF. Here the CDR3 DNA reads TGTGCCTGGACCGGCAGACAGCCCATGGGTGAAAAACTGTTTTTT. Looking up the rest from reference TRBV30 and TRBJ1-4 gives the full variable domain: SQTIHQWPATLVQPVGSPLSLECTVEGTSNPNLYWYRQAAGRGLQLLFYSVGIGQISSEVPQNLSASRPQDRQFILSSKKLLLSDSGFYLCAWTGRQPMGEKLFFGSGTQLSVL.

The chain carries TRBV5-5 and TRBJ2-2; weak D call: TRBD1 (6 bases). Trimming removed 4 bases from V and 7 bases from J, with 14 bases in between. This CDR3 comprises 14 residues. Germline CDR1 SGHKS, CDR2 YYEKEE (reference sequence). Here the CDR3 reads CASSLTGHGGELFF. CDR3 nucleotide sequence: TGTGCCAGCAGCCTGACGGGACATGGCGGGGAGCTGTTTTTT.

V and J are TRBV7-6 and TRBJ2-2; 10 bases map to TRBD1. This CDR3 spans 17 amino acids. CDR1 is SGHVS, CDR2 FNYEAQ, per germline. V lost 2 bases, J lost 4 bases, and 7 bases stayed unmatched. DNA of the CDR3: TGTGCCAGCAGCTTAATGAGACAGGGGGCGGGCACCGGGGAGCTGTTTTTT. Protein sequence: CASSLMRQGAGTGELFF.